The TCR beta chain under discussion was sequenced for a study of tumor and adjacent non-tumor tissue in lung cancer (dated by TCRdb to 2017 to 2018). Turning to the overall study: Patients with adenocarcinoma (roughly 12), squamous cell carcinoma (2) and small cell lung cancer (1) were included in the cohort. Ages among the 15 or so patients ranged from roughly 31 to 76 years, there were 10 men and 5 women, and disease was at TNM stage I to III. Sequencing produced about 130,000,000 productive TCRbeta reads in total, an average of about 3.8 million reads per sample. Using bulk TCRbeta repertoires from around 15 lung cancer patients, the study set lung tumor tissue side by side with matched distant non-tumor lung tissue. A few dozen paired specimens, one tumor and one normal lung sample per patient, were profiled by TCRbeta CDR3 sequencing.

Here is what the overall study found, with its caveats: In normal lung, the top 100 clones accounted for a significantly larger cumulative share of the repertoire than in tumor tissue. TCR diversity (inverse Simpson) was significantly higher in tumor than in normal lung tissue (roughly 430 vs 170, P = 0.0075, Mann-Whitney U test). With only around 16 patients in the cohort, the authors noted that larger samples and more detailed clinical data are needed. Younger patients had significantly higher TCR diversity, and higher tumor TCR diversity was associated with shorter overall and disease-free survival. The methods do not name the sequencing platform or mention unique molecular identifiers. Peripheral blood was not sequenced, so blood TCRbeta repertoires in these lung cancer patients were not examined.

RNA was isolated from bulk, unsorted tissue, and RNA quality was assessed with a NanoDrop ND-1000 and an Agilent 2100. The donors were newly diagnosed lung cancer patients admitted for thoracic surgery in China from August to November 2014 who had not received prior chemotherapy. Anyone who had undergone radiotherapy or chemotherapy before, or who had another cancer at the same time, was left out of the study. Surgical tissue pieces of about 1-2.3 cm3 were preserved in RNAlater solution and stored at -80 °C until use. Ends included, the CDR3 has 14 residues. Just the 42-base CDR3 DNA is kept, in frame starting at base 1. CDR1 and CDR2 are read off the germline V gene as MNHEY and SVGAGI. Concerning this clonotype: No antigen is known for it. This likely comes from a read error, as the CDR3 has no conserved phenylalanine or tryptophan at its end.

Library preparation used multiplex PCR. The run used an Illumina HiSeq 2500. TCRbeta libraries were constructed through three rounds of nested PCR with primers (Table S4) according to protocols adapted from ARM-PCR. PCR products of 200-500 bp were gel-excised and purified with the QIAquick gel extraction kit before sequencing. Per the original workflow: Trimmomatic was used to clean the reads, FLASH merged the cleaned reads into complete CDR3 sequences, and MiTCR assigned the sequences to V(D)J germline segments. Clonal diversity was computed as the inverse Simpson's index with VDJtools. A read counted as productive if the sequence was in-frame and lacked a premature stop codon. TCRdb ran its own pipeline on the public reads, namely fastp trimming at Q25 and MiXCR clone calling, and kept in-frame beta chains. Rows with one shared CDR3 protein collapse into an entry with the most common genes and DNA. The V and J calls were not made by the authors but by TCRdb's processing. This sample gives 60,000 to 85,000 distinct CDR3 sequences in total; about three quarters of them show up just once. The ten largest clonotypes hold approximately 12% of the sample.

This TCR was sampled from a woman aged 50 to 60 with non-small cell lung cancer. The sequence links TRBV6-5 to TRBJ2-7; no D segment can be confidently identified. Sequencing used lung tumor tissue. The bases read TGTGCCAGCAGTCTATACGACAACTCCTACGAACAGTACTCC. Its translation is CASSLYDNSYEQYS.